This T cell receptor (beta chain) was identified during a study of T cell changes during pregnancy in multiple sclerosis (dated by TCRdb to between 2018 and 2020). About the full investigation: The study looked at changes in the T cell repertoire across pregnancy in women with multiple sclerosis.

Libraries were prepared through the immunoSEQ multiplex PCR assay. TCRdb provides this immuneACCESS table in a form limited to in-frame rearrangements. Some clones are lacking; in checked studies, under half of them reflect an unresolved V gene, and why the rest are absent is not known. The sample has some 120,000 clones on record, roughly 92% of them singletons. About 1.5% of the sample is taken by the ten largest. Concerning this clone itself: This clone's antigen is unknown. Per-base quality was not reported, and no clone a single base away is much larger than it.

The CDR3, from cysteine to phenylalanine, totals 16 residues. The kept DNA is CDR3 alone, 48 bases in frame from the first base. CDR1 and CDR2, looked up from the germline V gene, are SNHLY and FYNNEI. Compared with germline, V lacks 6 bases and J lacks 2 bases; bases without a gene match: 9. The sequence is built from TRBV2 and TRBJ1-5; 8 central nucleotides agree with TRBD1. Here the sequenced sample was peripheral blood, taken in the third trimester of pregnancy. This TCR derives from a female donor with multiple sclerosis, enrolled in a pregnancy study. The CDR3 region reads CASRTTGGTGNQPQHF. The nucleotide sequence is TGTGCCAGCAGAACCACAGGGGGAACAGGCAATCAGCCCCAGCATTTT.